The rows below give T cell receptor beta chains drawn from one sample of a study of blood T cell repertoires in COVID-19. Some clones are missing from TCRdb's copy, which holds only in-frame ones; the method was immunoSEQ multiplex PCR. The table lists about 310,000 clones, 90% of them singletons. The sequenced sample consisted of PBMCs or T cells enriched from blood (not recorded which). These receptors originate from a woman between 18 and 30 years old with acute COVID-19. The CDR3 runs from the conserved cysteine through the conserved F or W. The D gene is left open where the match is weak. Expanded clones are given a class, and other clones once, few, many or no size at all.

V gene	clone size	D gene	CDR3 length	J gene	CDR3 DNA	CDR3 protein
TRBV13	NA	NA	16	TRBJ2-6	TGTGCCAGCAGCTTAGGGACATTCTCTGGGGCCAACGTCCTGACTTTC	CASSLGTFSGANVLTF
TRBV21-1	once	NA	20	TRBJ2-7	TGTGCCAGCACCCGGTCCTGGGACAGAAAGGGACTAGCGGGAGCGTACGAGCAGTACTTC	CASTRSWDRKGLAGAYEQYF
TRBV11-3	NA	NA	13	TRBJ2-7	TGTGCCAGCAGCTCGGACGGGGGAGAGGAGCAGTACTTC	CASSSDGGEEQYF
TRBV3-1/TRBV3-2	NA	TRBD2	15	TRBJ2-3	TGTGCCAGCAGCCAAGCGGGAGGAAGCACAGATACGCAGTATTTT	CASSQAGGSTDTQYF
TRBV12-3/TRBV12-4	NA	TRBD1	12	TRBJ2-1	TGTGCCAGCAGTTTAGGGACAGGTGAGCAGTTCTTC	CASSLGTGEQFF
TRBV18	NA	NA	13	TRBJ1-1	TGTGCCAGCTCACCGGACCTACAGGGTGCGGCTTTCTTT	CASSPDLQGAAFF
TRBV7-9	NA	TRBD1	15	TRBJ2-7	TGTGCCAGCAGTCGTTCCGGGACAGAATCCTACGAGCAGTACTTC	CASSRSGTESYEQYF
TRBV7-9	NA	NA	13	TRBJ1-1	TGTGCCAGCAGCTTACAGGGAATCACTGAAGCTTTCTTT	CASSLQGITEAFF
TRBV11-3	many	TRBD2	15	TRBJ2-2	TGTGCCAGCAGCAGTAGCGGGAGGGCCACCGGGGAGCTGTTTTTT	CASSSSGRATGELFF
TRBV23-1	NA	NA	14	TRBJ1-1	TGCGCCAGCTCAAATTCCAGGGGAGGGACTGAAGCTTTCTTT	CASSNSRGGTEAFF
TRBV7-9	NA	TRBD1	14	TRBJ1-4	TGTGCCAGCAGCCTACCTCAGGGGGCGGAAAAACTGTTTTTT	CASSLPQGAEKLFF
TRBV15	NA	NA	15	TRBJ1-3	TGTGCCACCAGCAGAGTGGGAGGGCCCGGAAACACCATATATTTT	CATSRVGGPGNTIYF
TRBV9	NA	NA	13	TRBJ2-3	TGTGCCAGCAGCGTAGCACTGACAGATACGCAGTATTTT	CASSVALTDTQYF
TRBV28	NA	NA	14	TRBJ2-5	TGTGCCAGCAGTTTCTGGCAGAGAGGGGAGACCCAGTACTTC	CASSFWQRGETQYF
TRBV20-1	NA	NA	14	TRBJ2-2	TGCAGTGCTAGTAGGGGCAGCGTGGCCGGGGAGCTGTTTTTT	CSASRGSVAGELFF
TRBV12-5	NA	NA	11	TRBJ2-3	TGTGCTAGTGGCCCCCGAGATACGCAGTATTTT	CASGPRDTQYF
TRBV11-2	NA	NA	13	TRBJ1-3	TGTGCCAGCAGCATCGGGGTTAAAGACACCATATATTTT	CASSIGVKDTIYF
TRBV29-1	NA	TRBD1	13	TRBJ1-1	TGCAGCGTTGCTACGGACAGGGGAATAGAAGCTTTCTTT	CSVATDRGIEAFF
TRBV9	once	TRBD2	14	TRBJ2-7	TGTGCCAGCAGCGTTAGCGGGGGGTCCTACGAGCAGTACTTC	CASSVSGGSYEQYF